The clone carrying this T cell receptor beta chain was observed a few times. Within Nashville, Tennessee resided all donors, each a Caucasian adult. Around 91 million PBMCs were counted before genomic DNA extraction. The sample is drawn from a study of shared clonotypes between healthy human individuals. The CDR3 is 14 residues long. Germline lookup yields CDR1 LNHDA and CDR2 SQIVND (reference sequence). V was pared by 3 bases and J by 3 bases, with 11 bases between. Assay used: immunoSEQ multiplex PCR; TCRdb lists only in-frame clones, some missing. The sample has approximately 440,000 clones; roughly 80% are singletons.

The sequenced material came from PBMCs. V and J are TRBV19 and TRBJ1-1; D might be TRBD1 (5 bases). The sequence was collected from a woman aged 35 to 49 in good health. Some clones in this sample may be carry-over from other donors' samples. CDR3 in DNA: TGTGCCAGTAGTATTGAGGGGAGCGACACTGAAGCTTTCTTT. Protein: CASSIEGSDTEAFF.